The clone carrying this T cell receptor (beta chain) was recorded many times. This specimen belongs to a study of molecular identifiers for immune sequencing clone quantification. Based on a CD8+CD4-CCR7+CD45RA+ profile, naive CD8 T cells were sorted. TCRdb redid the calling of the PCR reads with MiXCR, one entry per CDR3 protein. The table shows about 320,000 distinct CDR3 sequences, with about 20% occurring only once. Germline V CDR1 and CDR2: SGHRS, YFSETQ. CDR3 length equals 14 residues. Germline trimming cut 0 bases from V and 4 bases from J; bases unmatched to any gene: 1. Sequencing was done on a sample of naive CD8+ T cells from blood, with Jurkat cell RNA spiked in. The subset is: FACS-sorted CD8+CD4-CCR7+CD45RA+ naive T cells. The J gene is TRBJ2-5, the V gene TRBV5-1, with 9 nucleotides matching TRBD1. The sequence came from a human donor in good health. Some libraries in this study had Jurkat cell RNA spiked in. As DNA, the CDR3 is TGCGCCAGCAGCTTGGGGACAGGGGCAGAGACCCAGTACTTC. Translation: CASSLGTGAETQYF.